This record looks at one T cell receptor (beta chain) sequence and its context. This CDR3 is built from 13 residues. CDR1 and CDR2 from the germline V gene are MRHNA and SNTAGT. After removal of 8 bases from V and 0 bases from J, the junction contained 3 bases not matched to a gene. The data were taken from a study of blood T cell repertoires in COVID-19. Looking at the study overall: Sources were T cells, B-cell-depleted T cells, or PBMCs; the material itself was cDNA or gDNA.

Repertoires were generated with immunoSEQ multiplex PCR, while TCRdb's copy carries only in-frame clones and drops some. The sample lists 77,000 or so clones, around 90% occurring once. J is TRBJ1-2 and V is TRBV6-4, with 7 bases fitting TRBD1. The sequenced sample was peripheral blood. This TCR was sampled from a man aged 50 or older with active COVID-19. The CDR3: CASRDRANYGYTF. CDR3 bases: TGTGCCAGCCGGGACAGAGCTAACTATGGCTACACCTTC.